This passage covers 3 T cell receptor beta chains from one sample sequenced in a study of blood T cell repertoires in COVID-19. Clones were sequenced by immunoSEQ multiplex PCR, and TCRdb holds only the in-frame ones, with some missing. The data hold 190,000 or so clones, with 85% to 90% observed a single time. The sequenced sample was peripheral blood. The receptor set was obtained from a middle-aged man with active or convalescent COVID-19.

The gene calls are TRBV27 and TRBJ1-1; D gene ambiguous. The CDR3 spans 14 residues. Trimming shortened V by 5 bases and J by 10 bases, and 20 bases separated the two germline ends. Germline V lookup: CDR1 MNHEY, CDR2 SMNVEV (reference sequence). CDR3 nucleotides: TGTGCCAGCAGTCCCGAGGTCACGTGGGCGGGAGCTTTCTTT. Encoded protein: CASSPEVTWAGAFF.

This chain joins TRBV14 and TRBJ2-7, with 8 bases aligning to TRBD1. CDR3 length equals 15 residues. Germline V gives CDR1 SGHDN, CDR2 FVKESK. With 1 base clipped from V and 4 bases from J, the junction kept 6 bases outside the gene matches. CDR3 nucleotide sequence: TGTGCCAGCAGCCAAGTTGGGACAGGAGGATACGAGCAGTACTTC. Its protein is CASSQVGTGGYEQYF.

Here the CDR3 DNA reads TGCGCCAGCAGGACCACAGGGTTCTCCTACGAGCAGTACTTC. It encodes CASRTTGFSYEQYF. This chain joins TRBV5-1 and TRBJ2-7, with a weak D call TRBD1 (6 bases). CDR3 length: 14 residues. V gave up 5 bases and J gave up 0 bases, with 12 bases separating them. Per the germline V gene, CDR1 is SGHRS and CDR2 is YFSETQ.